The T cell receptor (beta chain) under discussion was sequenced for a study of blood T cell repertoires in COVID-19. Study-level information: The United States, Italy and Spain were the sources of the acute and convalescent COVID-19 samples. Sources were T cells, B-cell-depleted T cells, or PBMCs; the material itself was cDNA or gDNA.

Original processing methods: Nucleated cell counts were estimated from reference gene primer amplification. Sequenced by immunoSEQ multiplex PCR; TCRdb stores in-frame clones only, minus some. The DNA gave D and trimming, while V, J and clone size come from that table. The sample contains 110,000 or so clones, roughly 81% of which appear only once. The sample comprised peripheral blood. This TCR was recovered from a man aged 40-55 years with acute or convalescent COVID-19.

The CDR3 nucleotides read TGTGCCAGCAGCCTCGGGACTAGCGGGTACACAGATACGCAGTATTTT. It is translated as CASSLGTSGYTDTQYF. This sequence joins TRBV14 and TRBJ2-3, with TRBD2 matching 12 bases. Germline lookup yields CDR1 SGHDN and CDR2 FVKESK. The CDR3 has 16 residues. The ends lost 4 bases at V and 2 bases at J; junction bases unmatched: 4.